The 32 T cell receptor beta chains listed next were all sequenced from one sample in a study of somatic mutations in cytotoxic T cells in rheumatoid arthritis. Generated by immunoSEQ multiplex PCR, the TCRdb table keeps only in-frame clones and is missing some. The repertoire includes approximately 16,000 clones, about four fifths of them detected once, and 15% to 20% sits in the top ten. The source material was CD8+ T cells sorted from blood. Source of these receptors: an adult with rheumatoid arthritis.

Only a few counts were recorded for this clone. V usage is TRBV7-9 and J usage is TRBJ2-6; 9 bases align to TRBD1. Losses at the gene ends were 11 bases for V and 4 bases for J; bases not matched to a gene: 12. The CDR3 is made up of 16 amino acids. Per germline, CDR1 SEHNR and CDR2 FQNEAQ (reference sequence). CDR3 nucleotide sequence: TGTGCCGGGACTGGGGACAGGGTGTCAGGGGCCAACGTCCTGACTTTC. It translates to CAGTGDRVSGANVLTF.

This chain uses TRBV27 with TRBJ2-7; 8 bases map to TRBD1. Germline values: CDR1 MNHEY, CDR2 SMNVEV (reference sequence). V shed 5 bases and J 4 bases; nucleotides not matched to a gene: 13. The CDR3 has 16 residues. The CDR3 DNA follows: TGTGCCAGCAGTCGATCTCAGGGGGCCGAATTTTACGAGCAGTACTTC. Its protein is CASSRSQGAEFYEQYF.

J is TRBJ2-1 and V is TRBV4-1; TRBD2 matches at 12 bases. CDR1 is MGHRA, CDR2 YSYEKL, per germline. The CDR3 totals 13 residues. V was clipped by 8 bases and J by 9 bases; unmatched bases: 5. Written as DNA, the CDR3 is TGCGCCAGCTCTAGCGGGGGGGCAGTTGAGCAGTTCTTC. Its translation: CASSSGGAVEQFF.

This clone appeared a single time. The chain combines TRBV4-2 with TRBJ1-5; possibly TRBD1 for D (6 bases). V lost 3 bases and J lost 0, with 12 bases in between. CDR1 is LGHNA and CDR2 is YNFKEQ in the germline V gene. The CDR3 has 16 residues. This CDR3 is CASSHRTEDSNQPQHF. The CDR3 DNA is TGTGCCAGCAGCCACCGGACAGAGGATAGCAATCAGCCCCAGCATTTT.

In this sample, this clone turned up once. The CDR3 nucleotides read TGTGCCAGCAGCGTAGGGTCAGGTCGGGGGGCTGAAGCTTTCTTT. This sequence encodes CASSVGSGRGAEAFF. This chain joins TRBV9 and TRBJ1-1; D is possibly TRBD1 (5 bases). V was pared by 0 bases and J by 6 bases, with 15 bases between. The CDR3 totals 15 residues. Germline V gene data show CDR1 as SGDLS and CDR2 as YYNGEE.

V usage is TRBV6-5 and J usage is TRBJ1-4, with D hard to call. The germline CDR1 and CDR2 sequences are MNHEY and SVGAGI. This CDR3 region has 13 residues. Between the trimmed V and J ends, which lost 2 bases and 8 bases, there was a span of 9 bases. This CDR3 is CASSYLPGEKLFF. Written as DNA, the CDR3 is TGTGCCAGCAGTTACCTTCCGGGGGAAAAACTGTTTTTT.

V usage is TRBV5-1 and J usage is TRBJ2-3, with TRBD2 identical over 9 bases. This CDR3 comprises 16 residues. The trim removed 0 bases at V and 1 base at J, leaving 3 bases unmatched. Germline assignment: CDR1 SGHRS and CDR2 YFSETQ. The CDR3 spells CASSLELAGGTDTQYF. CDR3 DNA: TGCGCCAGCAGCTTGGAGTTAGCGGGGGGCACAGATACGCAGTATTTT.

In its sample, this clone was seen once. This chain connects TRBV7-2 to TRBJ2-5, with TRBD1 identical over 9 bases. Germline CDR1 is SGHTA and CDR2 is FQGNSA. Trimming cost V 5 bases and J 3 bases; bases outside gene matches: 10. The CDR3 covers 16 residues. The CDR3 spells CASSPGWGQGEETQYF. In nucleotides, the CDR3 is TGTGCCAGCAGCCCAGGGTGGGGACAGGGTGAAGAGACCCAGTACTTC.

On this clone: Since a much larger clone is just one base distant, this may be a read error. This CDR3 is also generated by other DNA sequences in the sample. The chain has TRBV7-2 and TRBJ1-5, with D uncertain. From germline, CDR1 is SGHTA and CDR2 FQGNSA. Trimming shortened V by 2 bases and J by 3 bases, and 14 bases separated the two germline ends. The CDR3 sequence is 16 residues long. The CDR3 loop is CASSLIQSGHNQPQHF. The CDR3 region has the DNA TGTGCCAGCAGCTTAATCCAAAGTGGGCACAATCAGCCCCAGCATTTT.

The CDR3 region has the DNA TGCGCCAGCAGCCCAACCAGGGAGGACACTGAAGCTTTCTTT. Translated: CASSPTREDTEAFF. J is TRBJ1-1 and V is TRBV4-1; maybe TRBD1 (5 bases). The germline V gene encodes CDR1 MGHRA and CDR2 YSYEKL. V was trimmed by 4 bases and J by 3 bases, leaving 12 bases between them. The length of the CDR3 is 14 residues.

This chain uses TRBV25-1 with TRBJ2-7, with D possibly being TRBD2 (5 bases). V lost 7 bases, J lost 3 bases, and 13 bases lay in between. CDR1 is MGHDK, CDR2 SYGVNS, per germline. CDR3 size: 13 residues. The CDR3 sequence is CASTWGDLYEQYF. Here the CDR3 DNA reads TGTGCCAGCACGTGGGGAGATCTCTACGAGCAGTACTTC.

V is TRBV18 and J is TRBJ1-2; 7 bases are a match to TRBD1. With V trimmed by 9 bases and J by 0 bases, 13 bases remained unmatched. The germline V gene has CDR1 KGHSH and CDR2 LQKENI. The CDR3 consists of 16 residues. CDR3 residues: CASLDTGTATNYGYTF. CDR3 nucleotide sequence: TGTGCCAGTCTTGATACCGGGACAGCTACTAACTATGGCTACACCTTC.

This clone was detected once. The rearrangement joins TRBV7-2 to TRBJ1-5; D unresolved. CDR3 length: 13 amino acids. CDR1 is SGHTA and CDR2 is FQGNSA in the germline V gene. V dropped 5 bases and J dropped 7 bases, with 12 bases sitting between them. DNA for the CDR3: TGTGCCAGCAGCAAAGGGCCAACCCAGCCCCAGCATTTT. It is translated as CASSKGPTQPQHF.

The chain links TRBV4-1 to TRBJ2-7, with D perhaps TRBD1 (7 bases). Germline CDR1 reads MGHRA; CDR2 reads YSYEKL. This CDR3 is 15 amino acids long. V lost 1 base, J lost 2 bases, and 12 bases lay in between. CDR3 nucleotide sequence: TGCGCCAGCAGCCAAGTCCCAGGGGGGACCTACGAGCAGTACTTC. As protein: CASSQVPGGTYEQYF.

The rearrangement joins TRBV28 to TRBJ1-1; maybe TRBD1 (5 bases). The CDR3 totals 15 residues. V was cut by 5 bases and J by 3 bases, with 16 bases left in between. Germline lookup yields CDR1 MDHEN and CDR2 SYDVKM. The CDR3 is CASSLTPDSYTEAFF. The CDR3 bases are TGTGCCAGCAGTCTTACCCCTGACAGTTACACTGAAGCTTTCTTT.

This chain joins TRBV6-1 and TRBJ2-2, with D unresolved. Germline CDR1 reads MNHNS; CDR2 reads SASEGT. Trimming shortened V by 6 bases and J by 6 bases, and 17 bases separated the two germline ends. The CDR3 has 15 amino acids. The CDR3 coding sequence is TGTGCCAGCAGCGGAAGGCAGCTAGTGGCCGGGGAGCTGTTTTTT. Translation: CASSGRQLVAGELFF.

The gene calls are TRBV29-1 and TRBJ1-3; tentative D call: TRBD1 (5 bases). The CDR3 is 12 amino acids. Germline assignment: CDR1 SQVTM and CDR2 ANQGSEA. With 6 bases removed from V and 4 bases from J, the gap between germline ends came to 10 bases. CDR3 nucleotides: TGCAGCGTAGCAGGGTTCGGAAACACCATATATTTT. This encodes CSVAGFGNTIYF.

The chain's CDR3 is CASSIVARGSYEQYF. The CDR3, as DNA: TGTGCCAGTAGTATCGTCGCCAGGGGGTCCTACGAGCAGTACTTC. V gene TRBV19 combines with J gene TRBJ2-7; 7 bases are shared with TRBD1. Trimming cost V 3 bases and J 1 base; bases outside gene matches: 6. CDR1 and CDR2 from the germline V gene are LNHDA and SQIVND (reference sequence). This CDR3 region has 15 residues.

The chain recombines TRBV6-1 with TRBJ1-4, with D unclear. CDR3 length: 15 residues. The V and J ends lost 4 bases and 4 bases respectively, with 13 bases between them. CDR1 and CDR2 from the germline V gene are MNHNS and SASEGT. The CDR3 bases are TGTGCCAGCAGTGGGCGGACTGAGCTTAATGAAAAACTGTTTTTT. Translating gives CASSGRTELNEKLFF.

This clone was seen once. The gene calls are TRBV6-5 and TRBJ1-5; D remains unclear. In germline, CDR1 is MNHEY, CDR2 SVGAGI. The CDR3 is made up of 14 amino acids. With 5 bases removed from V and 9 bases from J, the gap between germline ends came to 17 bases. CDR3 protein: CASSTRSGLSPQHF. The CDR3 nucleotides read TGTGCCAGCAGTACTCGATCAGGATTATCGCCCCAGCATTTT.

The table lists this clone with a few counts. The rearrangement joins TRBV14 to TRBJ1-1, with TRBD1 matching over 8 bases. Losses at the gene ends were 4 bases for V and 1 base for J; bases not matched to a gene: 5. In germline, CDR1 is SGHDN, CDR2 FVKESK. The CDR3 has 15 amino acids. The CDR3 DNA reads as TGTGCCAGCAGCCCAGTGCAGGGGGCGAACACTGAAGCTTTCTTT. It codes for CASSPVQGANTEAFF. Using reference TRBV14 and TRBJ1-1 for the parts outside the CDR3, the full variable domain is EAGVTQFPSHSVIEKGQTVTLRCDPISGHDNLYWYRRVMGKEIKFLLHFVKESKQDESGMPNNRFLAERTGGTYSTLKVQPAELEDSGVYFCASSPVQGANTEAFFGQGTRLTVV.

The chain is built from TRBV6-5 and TRBJ1-3; a weak D match, TRBD1 (5 bases). Trimming took 4 bases from V and 8 from J, leaving 15 bases between them. Germline CDR1 is MNHEY and CDR2 is SVGAGI. The CDR3 runs to 14 residues. CDR3 nucleotides: TGTGCCAGCAGTTGGGGGGAACATGGGGACACCATATATTTT. This sequence encodes CASSWGEHGDTIYF.

V and J are TRBV30 and TRBJ1-4; D not resolved. The V gene's germline CDR1 is GTSNPN and CDR2 SVGIG (reference sequence). CDR3 length equals 14 residues. V was shortened by 0 bases and J by 5 bases, with 10 bases between the two germline ends. The CDR3 loop is CAWSVGRSNEKLFF. CDR3 coding DNA: TGTGCCTGGAGTGTAGGGAGGAGCAATGAAAAACTGTTTTTT.

The J gene is TRBJ1-1, the V gene TRBV7-2; D possibly corresponds to TRBD1 (5 bases). Trimming shortened V by 7 bases and J by 4 bases, and 25 bases separated the two germline ends. This CDR3 region has 17 residues. Germline CDR1 SGHTA, CDR2 FQGNSA. As DNA, the CDR3 is TGTGCCAGCACCACCCCCGGGGCAGGATATATGGGCACTGAAGCTTTCTTT. It encodes CASTTPGAGYMGTEAFF.

A single count supports this clone. V gene TRBV6-5 combines with J gene TRBJ1-2; D not certain. The CDR3 has 12 residues. Germline assignment: CDR1 MNHEY and CDR2 SVGAGI. The V and J ends lost 6 bases and 7 bases respectively, with 12 bases between them. Written as DNA, the CDR3 is TGTGCCAGCAGAAACGACGAGGTTGGCTACACCTTC. The encoded protein is CASRNDEVGYTF.

This clone was observed a handful of times. The CDR3 protein is CASSELPYNEQFF. The CDR3 bases are TGTGCCAGCAGTGAACTACCCTACAATGAGCAGTTCTTC. The chain uses TRBV6-4 and TRBJ2-1; unclear D gene. The V end lost 3 bases, the J end lost 2 bases, and 5 bases lay between the germline ends. Germline lookup yields CDR1 MRHNA and CDR2 SNTAGT. The CDR3 extends over 13 amino acids.

V usage is TRBV29-1 and J usage is TRBJ2-7; D unclear. The V end lost 2 bases, the J end lost 4 bases, and 9 bases lay between the germline ends. The germline V gene encodes CDR1 SQVTM and CDR2 ANQGSEA. This CDR3 is 12 amino acids long. CDR3 in amino acids: CSVEYDGYEQYF. Here the CDR3 DNA reads TGCAGCGTTGAATACGACGGGTACGAGCAGTACTTC.

The chain uses TRBV21-1 and TRBJ2-1; the table's D gene call, TRBD2, was not cross checked with the DNA. TRBV21-1 is shown as a pseudogene. The CDR3 sequence is 13 residues long. Written as DNA, the CDR3 is TGTGCCAGTCCCCTCGGGTCGTGGCGTGAGCAGTTCTTC. The encoded protein is CASPLGSWREQFF.

The chain combines TRBV7-2 with TRBJ2-3, with 8 bases that match TRBD2. The germline V gene encodes CDR1 SGHTA and CDR2 FQGNSA. The CDR3 totals 16 residues. J lost 4 bases, V lost 0 bases, and 6 bases had no gene match. CDR3 nucleotides: TGTGCCAGCAGCTTAGCCTTTGGACTAGCTGCAGATACGCAGTATTTT. This translates into CASSLAFGLAADTQYF. Based on the CDR3 plus reference TRBV7-2 and TRBJ2-3, the full variable domain is GAGVSQSPSNKVTEKGKDVELRCDPISGHTALYWYRQSLGQGLEFLIYFQGNSAPDKSGLPSDRFSAERTGGSVSTLTIQRTQQEDSAVYLCASSLAFGLAADTQYFGPGTRLTVL.

This chain connects TRBV6-6 to TRBJ1-4, with a possible D match to TRBD1 (6 bases). This CDR3 region has 14 residues. Germline V gene sequence: CDR1 MNHNY, CDR2 SVGAGI (reference sequence). V lost 4 bases, J lost 5 bases, and 11 bases lay in between. CDR3: CASSSQGPNEKLFF. The CDR3 DNA follows: TGTGCCAGCAGTTCACAGGGACCCAATGAAAAACTGTTTTTT.

In this sample, this clone turned up a few times. This rearrangement joins TRBV29-1 to TRBJ1-2, with D possibly being TRBD1 (6 bases). Deletions cut 1 base from V and 8 bases from J, with 20 bases between. This CDR3 is built from 15 residues. CDR1 and CDR2 from the germline V gene are SQVTM and ANQGSEA. CDR3 region: CSVEVVPTGRGGYTF. Here the CDR3 DNA reads TGCAGCGTTGAAGTTGTCCCGACAGGTCGCGGGGGCTACACCTTC.

The table lists this clone with a few counts. The chain joins TRBV5-6 to TRBJ1-1; 8 positions match TRBD1. There are 15 residues in the CDR3. The trim removed 3 bases at V and 5 bases at J, leaving 9 bases unmatched. The germline V gene has CDR1 SGHDT and CDR2 YYEEEE. CDR3 in DNA: TGTGCCAGCAGCTCAGAGGACAGGGCGGGGACTGAAGCTTTCTTT. Its protein product is CASSSEDRAGTEAFF.